The 15 T cell receptor beta chains reported below all come from one sample, sequenced in a study of OX40 agonist ivuxolimab in advanced cancers. Repertoires were generated with immunoSEQ multiplex PCR, while TCRdb's copy carries only in-frame clones and drops some. The table shows some 86,000 clones, with around 90% occurring only once. The sample consisted of CD4+ or CD8+ T cells sorted from blood, taken in a trial of the OX40 agonist ivuxolimab. These receptors all come from an adult with an advanced solid tumor such as melanoma, head and neck, liver or kidney cancer.

The rearrangement joins TRBV27 to TRBJ1-3; tentatively, D is TRBD1 (5 bases). V lost 6 bases, J lost 2 bases, and 8 bases lay in between. This CDR3 is 13 amino acids long. CDR1 MNHEY and CDR2 SMNVEV come from the germline V gene (reference sequence). As DNA, the CDR3 is TGTGCCAGCAGCGGGACGGCTGGAAACACCATATATTTT. Amino acids: CASSGTAGNTIYF.

V is TRBV19 and J is TRBJ1-3; D ambiguous. The germline V gene encodes CDR1 LNHDA and CDR2 SQIVND (reference sequence). V lost 10 bases to trimming and J lost 4 bases, with 14 bases between them. CDR3 length: 13 amino acids. The CDR3 DNA follows: TGTGCCACCTCGACAACGGGCGGAAACACCATATATTTT. Protein product: CATSTTGGNTIYF.

This chain uses TRBV28 with TRBJ2-5, with D hard to call. V was shortened by 6 bases and J by 5 bases, with 16 bases between the two germline ends. Looked up from germline, CDR1 is MDHEN and CDR2 is SYDVKM. The CDR3 has 14 residues. CDR3 coding DNA: TGTGCCAGCAGGGCACCGCCCCTCGGGGAGACCCAGTACTTC. This encodes CASRAPPLGETQYF.

The CDR3 loop is CAISRGPSNQPQHF. CDR3 in DNA: TGTGCCATCTCGAGGGGGCCTAGCAATCAGCCCCAGCATTTT. This chain connects TRBV10-3 to TRBJ1-5; 7 nucleotides match TRBD1. Trimming took 8 bases from V and 0 from J; bases not matched to a gene: 4. This CDR3 is 14 amino acids long. Germline V gives CDR1 ENHRY, CDR2 SYGVKD.

The rearrangement links TRBV9 to TRBJ1-5; 9 positions match TRBD1. The J segment lost 6 bases and the V segment lost 0 bases, leaving 4 bases of the junction unmatched. From germline, CDR1 is SGDLS and CDR2 YYNGEE. The CDR3 extends over 15 amino acids. The CDR3 loop is CASSVGGTGLQPQHF. The CDR3 DNA reads as TGTGCCAGCAGCGTAGGTGGGACAGGGCTTCAGCCCCAGCATTTT. The full variable domain, in which reference TRBV9 and TRBJ1-5 provide the parts outside the CDR3, is DSGVTQTPKHLITATGQRVTLRCSPRSGDLSVYWYQQSLDQGLQFLIQYYNGEERAKGNILERFSAQQFPDLHSELNLSSLELGDSALYFCASSVGGTGLQPQHFGDGTRLSIL.

This clone occurred once. The genes are TRBV5-1 and TRBJ1-2, with TRBD1 as a possible D gene (6 bases). The ends were cut back, 3 bases at V and 1 base at J, with 10 bases in the middle. This CDR3 contains 14 residues. Per germline, CDR1 SGHRS and CDR2 YFSETQ. The chain's CDR3 is CASSSLQGNYGYTF. The DNA of the CDR3 is TGCGCCAGCAGCTCGCTACAGGGTAACTATGGCTACACCTTC.

The chain employs TRBV7-9 and TRBJ1-1; 9 bases fit TRBD1. This CDR3 spans 14 amino acids. Trimming took 5 bases from V and 4 from J; bases not matched to a gene: 5. CDR1 and CDR2 from the germline V gene are SEHNR and FQNEAQ (reference sequence). The CDR3 DNA reads TGTGCCAGCAGCCGGACAGGGGCAGGCACTGAAGCTTTCTTT. Its translation is CASSRTGAGTEAFF. Together with reference TRBV7-9 and TRBJ1-1, the CDR3 gives the full variable domain: DTGVSQNPRHKITKRGQNVTFRCDPISEHNRLYWYRQTLGQGPEFLTYFQNEAQLEKSRLLSDRFSAERPKGSFSTLEIQRTEQGDSAMYLCASSRTGAGTEAFFGQGTRLTVV.

V gene TRBV7-6 combines with J gene TRBJ1-1, with 7 positions matching TRBD1. CDR3 length: 16 amino acids. Germline CDR1 is SGHVS and CDR2 is FNYEAQ. Trimming cost V 4 bases and J 0 bases; bases outside gene matches: 8. CDR3 DNA sequence: TGTGCCAGCAGCTCCACGTTAGGGGGCATGAACACTGAAGCTTTCTTT. Its protein product is CASSSTLGGMNTEAFF.

The chain uses TRBV2 and TRBJ2-5, with 13 bases matching TRBD2. The tail of the sequence fits TRBJ2-7 better, so the J call may be wrong. CDR1 SNHLY and CDR2 FYNNEI come from the germline V gene. CDR3 size: 15 residues. In nucleotides, the CDR3 is TGTGCCAGCAGATCAAGGACTAGCGGGAGCTACGAGCAGTACTTC. It specifies CASRSRTSGSYEQYF.

This chain joins TRBV7-9 and TRBJ2-1; tentative D call: TRBD2 (5 bases). The CDR3 runs to 10 residues. Trimming stripped 8 bases from V and 8 bases from J, with 7 bases between. CDR1 is SEHNR and CDR2 is FQNEAQ in the germline V gene (reference sequence). This CDR3 reads CASGSYEQFF. DNA of the CDR3: TGTGCCAGCGGGAGCTATGAGCAGTTCTTC.

The chain combines TRBV29-1 with TRBJ1-1, with D unclear. The CDR3 has 11 residues. V was trimmed by 4 bases and J by 3 bases, leaving 6 bases between them. From germline, CDR1 is SQVTM and CDR2 ANQGSEA. CDR3 residues: CSVGRDTEAFF. CDR3 nucleotide sequence: TGCAGCGTTGGGCGCGACACTGAAGCTTTCTTT. Together with reference TRBV29-1 and TRBJ1-1, the CDR3 gives the full variable domain: SAVISQKPSRDICQRGTSLTIQCQVDSQVTMMFWYRQQPGQSLTLIATANQGSEATYESGFVIDKFPISRPNLTFSTLTVSNMSPEDSSIYLCSVGRDTEAFFGQGTRLTVV.

As for this clone: Different DNA sequences within this sample yield the same CDR3. The chain combines TRBV28 with TRBJ1-5; TRBD1 agrees at 11 bases. The CDR3 contains 22 residues. Germline lookup yields CDR1 MDHEN and CDR2 SYDVKM. J gave up 11 bases and V 9 bases, and 36 bases lay outside the gene matches. The CDR3 loop reads CASEPEGVWDRGESVAQGAQHF. CDR3 sequence (DNA): TGTGCCAGTGAACCGGAGGGAGTATGGGACAGGGGGGAATCAGTGGCCCAAGGGGCCCAGCATTTT. The full variable domain, with the rest looked up from reference TRBV28 and TRBJ1-5, is DVKVTQSSRYLVKRTGEKVFLECVQDMDHENMFWYRQDPGLGLRLIYFSYDVKMKEKGDIPEGYSVSREKKERFSLILESASTNQTSMYLCASEPEGVWDRGESVAQGAQHFGDGTRLSIL.

This sequence joins TRBV6-1 and TRBJ2-5, with no clear D. Germline V gene sequence: CDR1 MNHNS, CDR2 SASEGT. The CDR3 has 12 amino acids. V was clipped by 2 bases and J by 5 bases, with 6 bases between them. CDR3 DNA sequence: TGTGCCAGCAGTGAAAGCGTGGAGACCCAGTACTTC. It codes for CASSESVETQYF.

The chain joins TRBV6-4 to TRBJ2-1, with TRBD2 as a possible D gene (6 bases). The V and J ends lost 6 bases and 9 bases respectively, with 15 bases between them. CDR1 MRHNA and CDR2 SNTAGT come from the germline V gene. This CDR3 has 13 residues. CDR3 loop: CASSIFGGSEQFF. CDR3 nucleotide sequence: TGTGCCAGCAGCATCTTTGGGGGGTCTGAGCAGTTCTTC.

J is TRBJ2-3 and V is TRBV15; TRBD1 or TRBD2 may be the D gene (7 bases each). This CDR3 has 21 residues. Germline loops: CDR1 LNHNV, CDR2 YYDKDF (reference sequence). Trimming cost V 1 base and J 3 bases, with 29 bases left between them. CDR3 nucleotides: TGTGCCACCAGCAGAGGATTCAGGGGGAGCGGGAACCAGCCGGGGACAGATACGCAGTATTTT. It specifies CATSRGFRGSGNQPGTDTQYF.